The sequence of this T cell receptor beta chain was determined in a study of T cell responses to AZD1222 COVID-19 vaccine. V was pared by 3 bases and J by 2 bases, with 8 bases of the junction left unmatched. The germline V gene encodes CDR1 SGHNT and CDR2 YYREEE (reference sequence). CDR3 length: 16 residues. Turning to this clone: Its matching antigen is unknown.

Pooled samples include second doses given at about 4 or 12 weeks. General observations from the study: Repertoires were obtained solely post-peak T cell response. Spike-specific TCR breadth and depth were elevated following two AZD1222 doses.

Libraries were prepared by immunoSEQ multiplex PCR; TCRdb keeps only in-frame clonotypes and omits some of them. The table has roughly 150,000 clones, around nine tenths seen once; the top ten hold about 1.6%. The chain combines TRBV5-4 with TRBJ2-3; 8 bases map to TRBD2. The sample in question was peripheral blood, obtained 28 days after the second AZD1222 dose. The clonotype comes from an adult who received the AZD1222 COVID-19 vaccine. The CDR3 protein is CASSSRTSPVTDTQYF. The CDR3, as DNA: TGTGCCAGCAGCTCCAGGACTAGCCCCGTCACAGATACGCAGTATTTT.